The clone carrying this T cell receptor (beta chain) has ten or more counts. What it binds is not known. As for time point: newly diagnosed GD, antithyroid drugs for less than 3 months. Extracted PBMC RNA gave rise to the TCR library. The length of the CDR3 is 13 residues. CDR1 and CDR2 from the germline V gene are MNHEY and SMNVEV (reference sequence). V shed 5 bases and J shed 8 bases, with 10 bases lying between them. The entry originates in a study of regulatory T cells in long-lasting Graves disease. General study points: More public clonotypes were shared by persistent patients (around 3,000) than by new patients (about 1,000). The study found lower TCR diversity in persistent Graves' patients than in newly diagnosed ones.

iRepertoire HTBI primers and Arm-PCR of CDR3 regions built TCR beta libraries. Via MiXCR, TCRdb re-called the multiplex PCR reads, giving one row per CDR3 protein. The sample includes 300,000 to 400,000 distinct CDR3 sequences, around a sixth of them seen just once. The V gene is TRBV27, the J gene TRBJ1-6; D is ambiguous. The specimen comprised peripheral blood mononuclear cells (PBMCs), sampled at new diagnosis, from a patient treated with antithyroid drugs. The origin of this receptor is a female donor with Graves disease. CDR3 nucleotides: TGTGCCAGCAGTACCCGCGAATATTCACCCCTCCACTTT. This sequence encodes CASSTREYSPLHF.